This T cell receptor (beta chain) was identified during a study of a mutant IDH1 vaccine in newly diagnosed glioma. In the study overall: Patients, over weeks 1, 3, 5, 7, 11, 15, 19 and 23, received a total of eight vaccinations. Pretreatment consisted of radiotherapy, temozolomide, or both, with most receiving both.

Time point of the sample: week 11, during vaccination. Topical imiquimod was applied with each vaccine dose, which held 300 ug of mutant IDH1 20-mer peptide. Clones were sequenced by immunoSEQ multiplex PCR, and TCRdb holds only the in-frame ones, with some missing. The sample contains roughly 62,000 clones, 70% to 90% of which appear only once. The ends lost 6 bases at V and 6 bases at J; junction bases unmatched: 12. Germline V gene sequence: CDR1 MDHEN, CDR2 SYDVKM. The CDR3 runs 16 residues. As to this clone: Antigen specificity is unknown.

The sequence derives from a man aged 35 to 55 with glioma. This specimen consisted of PBMCs, obtained from a glioma patient whose treatment included an IDH1 peptide vaccine. The chain couples TRBV28 to TRBJ2-4, with 9 positions matching TRBD1. The CDR3 is CASSDQPGQGLNIQYF. Here the CDR3 DNA reads TGTGCCAGCAGCGATCAGCCGGGACAGGGTTTAAACATTCAGTACTTC. The entire variable domain, with the rest obtained from reference TRBV28 and TRBJ2-4, is as follows: DVKVTQSSRYLVKRTGEKVFLECVQDMDHENMFWYRQDPGLGLRLIYFSYDVKMKEKGDIPEGYSVSREKKERFSLILESASTNQTSMYLCASSDQPGQGLNIQYFGAGTRLSVL.